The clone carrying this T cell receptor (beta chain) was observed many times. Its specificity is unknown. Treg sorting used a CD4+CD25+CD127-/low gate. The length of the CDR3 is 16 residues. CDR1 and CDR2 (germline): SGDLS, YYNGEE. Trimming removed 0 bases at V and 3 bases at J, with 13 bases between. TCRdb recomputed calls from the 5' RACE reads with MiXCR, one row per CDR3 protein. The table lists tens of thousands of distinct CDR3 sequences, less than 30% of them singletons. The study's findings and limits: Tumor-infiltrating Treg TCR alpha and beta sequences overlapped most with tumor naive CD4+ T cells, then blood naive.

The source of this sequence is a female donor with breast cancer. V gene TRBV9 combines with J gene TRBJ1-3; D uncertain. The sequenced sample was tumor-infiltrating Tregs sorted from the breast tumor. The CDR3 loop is CASSVAAGQDGNTIYF. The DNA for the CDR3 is TGTGCCAGCAGCGTAGCGGCGGGTCAAGATGGAAACACCATATATTTT. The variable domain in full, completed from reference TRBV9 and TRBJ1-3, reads DSGVTQTPKHLITATGQRVTLRCSPRSGDLSVYWYQQSLDQGLQFLIQYYNGEERAKGNILERFSAQQFPDLHSELNLSSLELGDSALYFCASSVAAGQDGNTIYFGEGSWLTVV.